Presented here are 15 T cell receptor beta chains from one specimen sequenced in a study of spatial heterogeneity in lung cancer. The time point was: sample taken at primary tumor resection. Notes on the study in general: Tumor mutation count correlated with how many alpha and beta TCRs expanded intratumorally.

The antigens of these receptors remain unknown. TCRdb re-derived calls from the 5' RACE reads in MiXCR, one entry per CDR3 protein. The sample records 5,000 or so distinct CDR3 sequences, 22% being singletons. This sample comprised lung tumor tissue, obtained at surgery. These receptor sequences come from a male donor with early-stage non-small cell lung cancer.

This clonotype was counted ten times or more. The chain has TRBV5-1 and TRBJ1-1; D unclear. The CDR3 has 14 amino acids. Looked up from germline, CDR1 is SGHRS and CDR2 is YFSETQ. With 0 bases removed from V and 4 bases from J, the gap between germline ends came to 10 bases. CDR3 DNA: TGCGCCAGCAGCTTGGTTCTCCGAGCCACTGAAGCTTTCTTT. This translates into CASSLVLRATEAFF.

In its sample, this clonotype is medium-sized (0.01 to 0.1%). J is TRBJ2-7 and V is TRBV12-3 or TRBV12-4; unclear D gene. The CDR3 contains 13 residues. The V and J ends lost 3 bases and 2 bases respectively, with 8 bases between them. CDR3 DNA: TGTGCCAGCAGTTTCGACGGTCCCTACGAGCAGTACTTC. This sequence encodes CASSFDGPYEQYF.

This clonotype was picked up a small number of times. This chain links TRBV6-2 or TRBV6-3 with TRBJ1-2, with D perhaps TRBD1 (5 bases). Trimming stripped 7 bases from V and 4 bases from J, with 19 bases between. The CDR3 covers 15 residues. Germline values: CDR1 MNHEY, CDR2 SVGEGT. The CDR3 coding sequence is TGTGCCAGCACCTTGGGACCGCCTCACCCCTATGGCTACACCTTC. Protein: CASTLGPPHPYGYTF.

This clonotype showed up just a few times. The rearrangement joins TRBV7-2 to TRBJ1-3, with no clear D. V lost 10 bases to trimming and J lost 2 bases, with 15 bases between them. This CDR3 is 14 amino acids long. CDR1 and CDR2 from the germline V gene are SGHTA and FQGNSA. The CDR3 is CATAAGSAGNTIYF. CDR3 coding DNA: TGTGCCACCGCGGCGGGGTCCGCTGGAAACACCATATATTTT.

This chain uses TRBV4-3 with TRBJ1-1; the D is unclear. The CDR3 loop spans 15 amino acids. Germline V gene lookup returns CDR1 LGHNA and CDR2 YSLEER. Trimming removed 0 bases at V and 1 base at J, with 9 bases between. This CDR3 is CASSQDRSKNTEAFF. As DNA, the CDR3 is TGCGCCAGCAGCCAAGATCGCAGCAAGAACACTGAAGCTTTCTTT.

This clonotype was seen a handful of times. V usage is TRBV10-3 and J usage is TRBJ2-1; 7 bases are shared with TRBD1. Germline loops: CDR1 ENHRY, CDR2 SYGVKD. J was trimmed by 5 bases and V by 6 bases; bases with no gene match: 4. This CDR3 has 13 amino acids. The CDR3 sequence is CAIRTGTDNEQFF. CDR3 nucleotides: TGTGCCATCAGGACCGGGACAGACAATGAGCAGTTCTTC.

The V call is TRBV11-2, the J call TRBJ1-6, with TRBD1 as a possible D gene (5 bases). The V end lost 1 base, the J end lost 7 bases, and 11 bases lay between the germline ends. Germline V gene data show CDR1 as SGHAT and CDR2 as FQNNGV. This CDR3 comprises 15 residues. The CDR3 sequence is CASSLVSGFNSPLHF. In nucleotides, the CDR3 is TGTGCCAGCAGCTTAGTCTCAGGGTTCAATTCACCCCTCCACTTT.

This clonotype came up a few times. The chain is built from TRBV7-7 and TRBJ2-5; 9 bases fit TRBD1. J lost 5 bases, V lost 4 bases, and 5 bases had no gene match. This CDR3 is built from 14 residues. From germline, CDR1 is SSHAT and CDR2 FNYEAQ (reference sequence). CDR3 DNA: TGTGCCAGCAGCTCTACAGGGGGCGGGGAGACCCAGTACTTC. Protein: CASSSTGGGETQYF.

This clonotype was found a few times. The chain combines TRBV6-6 with TRBJ1-6; D not resolved. Between the trimmed V and J ends, which lost 4 bases and 4 bases, there was a span of 17 bases. The CDR3 covers 17 residues. Per germline, CDR1 MNHNY and CDR2 SVGAGI (reference sequence). The CDR3 loop reads CASSSPAGSGYNSPLHF. The CDR3 coding sequence is TGTGCCAGCAGTTCCCCCGCGGGATCCGGTTATAATTCACCCCTCCACTTT.

By proportion, this clonotype is medium-sized. The genes are TRBV5-4 and TRBJ2-7; 7 bases align to TRBD2. The ends lost 1 base at V and 1 base at J; junction bases unmatched: 2. This CDR3 region has 14 residues. Per germline, CDR1 SGHNT and CDR2 YYREEE (reference sequence). The CDR3 protein is CASSLTSESYEQYF. The CDR3 coding sequence is TGTGCCAGCAGCTTGACTAGCGAGTCCTACGAGCAGTACTTC.

The CDR3, as DNA: TGTGCCAGCAGCGTAGACGGGGTCGGGCAAGAGACCCAGTACTTC. Translating it yields CASSVDGVGQETQYF. The rearrangement uses TRBV9 and TRBJ2-5, with D perhaps matching TRBD2 (5 bases). CDR3 size: 15 residues. From germline, CDR1 is SGDLS and CDR2 YYNGEE. Trimming removed 0 bases from V and 2 bases from J, with 11 bases in between.

The chain links TRBV28 to TRBJ2-3; 8 nucleotides match TRBD1. From germline, CDR1 is MDHEN and CDR2 SYDVKM. Losses at the gene ends were 10 bases for V and 5 bases for J; bases not matched to a gene: 8. The CDR3 runs to 13 residues. CDR3 nucleotide sequence: TGTGCCAACTCAGGGGGCCAGAGAGATACGCAGTATTTT. Translated, it gives CANSGGQRDTQYF. The full variable domain, in which reference TRBV28 and TRBJ2-3 provide the parts outside the CDR3, is DVKVTQSSRYLVKRTGEKVFLECVQDMDHENMFWYRQDPGLGLRLIYFSYDVKMKEKGDIPEGYSVSREKKERFSLILESASTNQTSMYLCANSGGQRDTQYFGPGTRLTVL.

The chain employs TRBV6-5 and TRBJ2-3; tentative D call: TRBD1 (6 bases). CDR3 length: 15 residues. The germline gives CDR1 MNHEY, CDR2 SVGAGI. Trimming stripped 6 bases from V and 5 bases from J, with 18 bases between. CDR3 coding DNA: TGTGCCAGCAGAAGATCCCCTCTAGGGGGAGATACGCAGTATTTT. Translation: CASRRSPLGGDTQYF.

This clonotype counts as medium-sized. The genes are TRBV18 and TRBJ2-6; 7 bases agree with TRBD1. The V gene's germline CDR1 is KGHSH and CDR2 LQKENI. The CDR3 extends over 17 amino acids. Trimming removed 7 bases from V and 0 bases from J; junction bases left unmatched: 9. The DNA of the CDR3 is TGTGCCAGCTTCCTAGACAGGGACCGCTCTGGGGCCAACGTCCTGACTTTC. It codes for CASFLDRDRSGANVLTF.

J is TRBJ2-5 and V is TRBV6-6; 10 bases agree with TRBD2. This CDR3 comprises 15 residues. Looked up from germline, CDR1 is MNHNY and CDR2 is SVGAGI (reference sequence). V dropped 2 bases and J dropped 5; count of bases not matched to a gene: 5. In DNA form, the CDR3 reads TGTGCCAGCAGTTACCTAGCGGGAGTTGCTGAGACCCAGTACTTC. Translation: CASSYLAGVAETQYF.